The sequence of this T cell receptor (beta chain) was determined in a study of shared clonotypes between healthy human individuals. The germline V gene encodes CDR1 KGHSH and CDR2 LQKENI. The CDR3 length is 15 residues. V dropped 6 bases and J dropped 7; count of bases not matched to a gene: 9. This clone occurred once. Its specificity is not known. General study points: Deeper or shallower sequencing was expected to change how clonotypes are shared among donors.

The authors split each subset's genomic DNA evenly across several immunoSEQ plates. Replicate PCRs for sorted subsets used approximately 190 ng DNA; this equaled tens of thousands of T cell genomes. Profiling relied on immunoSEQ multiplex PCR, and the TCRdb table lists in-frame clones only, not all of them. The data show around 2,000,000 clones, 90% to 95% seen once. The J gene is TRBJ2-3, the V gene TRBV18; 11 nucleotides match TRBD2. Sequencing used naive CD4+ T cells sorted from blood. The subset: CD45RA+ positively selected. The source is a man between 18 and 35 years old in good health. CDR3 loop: CASSQGLAELNTQYF. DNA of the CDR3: TGTGCCAGCTCCCAGGGACTAGCGGAGCTAAATACGCAGTATTTT.